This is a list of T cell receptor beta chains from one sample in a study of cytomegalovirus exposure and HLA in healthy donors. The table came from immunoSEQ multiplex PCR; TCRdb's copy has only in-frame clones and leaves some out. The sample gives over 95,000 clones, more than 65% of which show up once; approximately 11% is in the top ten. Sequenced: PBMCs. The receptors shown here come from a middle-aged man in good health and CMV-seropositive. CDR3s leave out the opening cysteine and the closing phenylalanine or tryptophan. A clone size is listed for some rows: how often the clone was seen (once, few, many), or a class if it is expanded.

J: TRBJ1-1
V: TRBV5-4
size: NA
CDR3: ASSLALRGARTEAF

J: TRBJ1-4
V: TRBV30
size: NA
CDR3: AWSREGGEKLF

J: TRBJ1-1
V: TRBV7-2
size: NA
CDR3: ASSPSGFYTEAF

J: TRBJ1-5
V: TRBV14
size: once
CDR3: ASSRRGSNQPRH

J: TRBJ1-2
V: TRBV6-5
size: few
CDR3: ASRQTGTNYGYT

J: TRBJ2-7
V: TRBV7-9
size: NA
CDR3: ASIRGSGDYEQY

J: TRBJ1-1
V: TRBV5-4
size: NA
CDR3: ASSLKAGTGDPEAF

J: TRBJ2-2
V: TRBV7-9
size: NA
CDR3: ASSSSGTTGELF

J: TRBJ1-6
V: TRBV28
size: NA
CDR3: ASSSGGRDSPLH

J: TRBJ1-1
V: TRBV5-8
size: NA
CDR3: ASSLTGQGTEAF

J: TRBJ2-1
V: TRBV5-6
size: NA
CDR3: ASSLGGSSYNEQF

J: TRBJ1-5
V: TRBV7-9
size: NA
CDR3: ASSFGGNQPQH

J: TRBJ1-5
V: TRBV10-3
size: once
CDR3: AISKQVGNQPQH

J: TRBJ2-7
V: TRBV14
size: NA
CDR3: ASSPRLAGASLNPYEQY

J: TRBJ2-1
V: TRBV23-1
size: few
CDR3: ASSHPGLAGVQFDEQF

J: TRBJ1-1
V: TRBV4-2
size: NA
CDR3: ASSPKTGMSATEAF

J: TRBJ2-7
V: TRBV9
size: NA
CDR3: ASSEHSGGLNEQY

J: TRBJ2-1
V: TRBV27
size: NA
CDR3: ASSQRLAGLYEQF

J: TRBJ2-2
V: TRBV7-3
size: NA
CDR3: ASSNDRGTNTGELF

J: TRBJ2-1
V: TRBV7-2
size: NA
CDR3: ASSLGQANEQF

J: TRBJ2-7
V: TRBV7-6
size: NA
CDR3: ASSLGGRDYEQY

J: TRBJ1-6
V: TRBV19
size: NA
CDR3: ASSMGGNSPLH

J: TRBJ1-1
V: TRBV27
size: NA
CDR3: ASSLYEGAGTEAF

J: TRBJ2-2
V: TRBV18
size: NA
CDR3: ASSPRRRGESTGELF

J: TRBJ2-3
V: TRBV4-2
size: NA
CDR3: ASSQELPPSGGDTQY

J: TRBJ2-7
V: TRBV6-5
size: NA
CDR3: ASSEGTAYEQY

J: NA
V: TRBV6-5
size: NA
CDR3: ASSYSGGGGETQY

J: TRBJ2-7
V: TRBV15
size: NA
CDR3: ATSTLAGGSYEQY

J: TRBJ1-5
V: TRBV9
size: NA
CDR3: ASSSRQGGQPQH

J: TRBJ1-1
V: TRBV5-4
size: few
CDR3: ASINGPGGDGTEAF

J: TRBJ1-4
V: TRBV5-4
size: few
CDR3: ASSLGTGATNEKLF